This T cell receptor beta chain was identified in a study of T cells in Graves' hyperthyroidism and ophthalmopathy. Stable Graves' hyperthyroidism denoted no ophthalmopathy progression over 18 months. Uncontrolled infections, other autoimmune diseases, pregnancy or lactation led to exclusion of patients. The PBMCs were sourced from fresh peripheral blood (approximately 9 ml). Study-level results: Most thyroid clonotypes expanded above 0.001 were also detected in blood.

A note on this clonotype: Its target is unknown.

V shed 5 bases, J shed 5 bases, and the junction held 6 bases outside the gene matches. CDR3 length: 14 amino acids. Germline CDR1 reads MNHGY; CDR2 reads SVAAGI. Amplified TCR beta CDR3 regions derived from RNA transcripts. The HTBI set primed first-round TCR CDR3 RT-PCR. TCRdb recomputed calls from the multiplex PCR reads with MiXCR, one row per CDR3 protein. The repertoire holds 100,000 to 140,000 distinct CDR3 sequences, with approximately 15% as singletons. The chain uses TRBV6-9 and TRBJ1-5; 7 nucleotides align to TRBD1. Input material: blood. The sequence was obtained from a woman between 45 and 60 years old with Graves' hyperthyroidism. CDR3 in DNA: TGTGCCAGCAGTCATGGGACAGCAGATCAGCCCCAGCATTTT. Amino acids: CASSHGTADQPQHF.